These T cell receptor beta chains were read from a single sample in a study of shared clonotypes between healthy human individuals. The protocol was immunoSEQ multiplex PCR, while the TCRdb copy is restricted to in-frame clones and leaves out a portion. Altogether about 2,100,000 clones are present, just over 90% being singletons, with the ten largest covering under 2%. Sequencing was done on a sample of naive CD8+ T cells from PBMCs. These receptors originate from a man younger than 30 in good health. Some clones in this sample may be carry-over from other donors' samples. Each CDR3 is given with its conserved first and last residue. The D gene is left open where the match is weak. Expanded clones get a size class; other rows say once, few or many, or leave the size out.

v_call: TRBV7-8
clone_size: -
d_call: -
j_call: TRBJ1-1
cdr3_nt: TGTGCCAGCAGCCTCTTGAACACTGAAGCTTTCTTT
cdr3_aa: CASSLLNTEAFF

v_call: TRBV4-1
clone_size: -
d_call: -
j_call: TRBJ2-2
cdr3_nt: TGCGCCAGTAGCCGGCCGGGGCCCTCCCTTAACACCGGGGAGCTGTTTTTT
cdr3_aa: CASSRPGPSLNTGELFF

v_call: TRBV9
clone_size: -
d_call: TRBD1
j_call: TRBJ2-7
cdr3_nt: TGTGCCAGCAGCGGCACCGGGACAGGGGCCTACGAGCAGTACTTC
cdr3_aa: CASSGTGTGAYEQYF

v_call: TRBV27
clone_size: -
d_call: TRBD1
j_call: TRBJ1-5
cdr3_nt: TGTGCCAGCAGTTTAGTTCTTTGGGGACAGGGGAATCAGCCCCAGCATTTT
cdr3_aa: CASSLVLWGQGNQPQHF

v_call: TRBV6-5
clone_size: -
d_call: -
j_call: TRBJ1-1
cdr3_nt: TGTGCCAGCGAAGCGGGGAACACTGAAGCTTTCTTT
cdr3_aa: CASEAGNTEAFF

v_call: TRBV10-3
clone_size: -
d_call: TRBD2
j_call: TRBJ2-1
cdr3_nt: TGTGCCATCAGTGAGCCCTGGACTAGCGGGAGTCTGTGGGAGCAGTTCTTC
cdr3_aa: CAISEPWTSGSLWEQFF

v_call: TRBV5-6
clone_size: -
d_call: -
j_call: TRBJ2-7
cdr3_nt: TGTGCCAGCAGTTTAGAGCGATACGAGCAGTACTTC
cdr3_aa: CASSLERYEQYF

v_call: TRBV6-4
clone_size: -
d_call: -
j_call: TRBJ1-2
cdr3_nt: TGTGCCAGCAGTGACTCCGGCTCAGGGGCTAACTATGGCTACACCTTC
cdr3_aa: CASSDSGSGANYGYTF

v_call: TRBV4-1
clone_size: -
d_call: TRBD2
j_call: TRBJ2-1
cdr3_nt: TGCGCCAGCAGCCAAGAAATGGCGGGGCTAGCGGTGTACAATGAGCAGTTCTTC
cdr3_aa: CASSQEMAGLAVYNEQFF

v_call: TRBV27
clone_size: -
d_call: TRBD2
j_call: TRBJ2-7
cdr3_nt: TGTGCCAGCAGTTTATGGGGGGGTTACGAGCAGTACTTC
cdr3_aa: CASSLWGGYEQYF

v_call: TRBV9
clone_size: -
d_call: -
j_call: TRBJ2-3
cdr3_nt: TGTGCCAGCAGCCCCTGGGGCAGCACAGATACGCAGTATTTT
cdr3_aa: CASSPWGSTDTQYF

v_call: TRBV2
clone_size: -
d_call: TRBD2
j_call: TRBJ2-7
cdr3_nt: TGTGCCAGCAGGGTGACTAGCGGTCTAACGGAGCAGTACTTC
cdr3_aa: CASRVTSGLTEQYF

v_call: TRBV9
clone_size: -
d_call: -
j_call: TRBJ2-2
cdr3_nt: TGTGCCAGCAGCGTAGGTCCGGGGAGGGGGCCCGGGGAGCTGTTTTTT
cdr3_aa: CASSVGPGRGPGELFF

v_call: TRBV28
clone_size: few
d_call: -
j_call: TRBJ2-1
cdr3_nt: TGTGCCAGCAGTTTGAATGAGCAGTTCTTC
cdr3_aa: CASSLNEQFF

v_call: TRBV7-9
clone_size: -
d_call: -
j_call: TRBJ2-7
cdr3_nt: TGTGCCAGCAGCTTAACGAACAGCCACCCCTACGAGCAGTACTTC
cdr3_aa: CASSLTNSHPYEQYF

v_call: TRBV10-3
clone_size: once
d_call: -
j_call: TRBJ1-1
cdr3_nt: TGTGCCATCAGTGATATCGTTGCCGTGGACACTGAAGCTTTCTTT
cdr3_aa: CAISDIVAVDTEAFF

v_call: TRBV28
clone_size: -
d_call: -
j_call: TRBJ2-3
cdr3_nt: TGTGCCAGCAGTTCAACCCTCGTAGGGCGGCAGAAGTATTTT
cdr3_aa: CASSSTLVGRQKYF

v_call: TRBV6-5
clone_size: -
d_call: -
j_call: TRBJ2-7
cdr3_nt: TGTGCCAGCAGTTTGGACTCAGGGGAGCAGTACTTC
cdr3_aa: CASSLDSGEQYF

v_call: TRBV19
clone_size: -
d_call: -
j_call: TRBJ1-2
cdr3_nt: TGTGCCACCTCCACAGGGTTTTTTGGCTACACCTTC
cdr3_aa: CATSTGFFGYTF

v_call: TRBV27
clone_size: -
d_call: -
j_call: TRBJ1-4
cdr3_nt: TGTGCCAGCAGTTTAAGGGACGATGAAAAACTGTTTTTT
cdr3_aa: CASSLRDDEKLFF

v_call: TRBV27
clone_size: -
d_call: -
j_call: TRBJ1-1
cdr3_nt: TGTGCCAGCAGTTCAATAAAGCTGGACAGCCCCACTGAAGCTTTCTTT
cdr3_aa: CASSSIKLDSPTEAFF

v_call: TRBV2
clone_size: -
d_call: -
j_call: TRBJ2-7
cdr3_nt: TGTGCCAGCAGAGAGACAGGATCTCTGGACGAGCAGTACTTC
cdr3_aa: CASRETGSLDEQYF

v_call: TRBV9
clone_size: -
d_call: TRBD1
j_call: TRBJ2-2
cdr3_nt: TGTGCCAGCAGCTGGACAGGGGGCGAGGGCCGGGAGCTGTTTTTT
cdr3_aa: CASSWTGGEGRELFF

v_call: TRBV9
clone_size: -
d_call: -
j_call: TRBJ2-1
cdr3_nt: TGTGCCAGCAGCGTAGGCGGCAGGATATTTGAGCAGTTCTTC
cdr3_aa: CASSVGGRIFEQFF

v_call: TRBV27
clone_size: -
d_call: -
j_call: TRBJ1-1
cdr3_nt: TGTGCCAGCAGCCCTTCTGGGGAGGGCACTGAAGCTTTCTTT
cdr3_aa: CASSPSGEGTEAFF

v_call: TRBV28
clone_size: -
d_call: -
j_call: TRBJ2-2
cdr3_nt: TGTGCCAGCAATAACGACAGGACGAACACCGGGGAGCTGTTTTTT
cdr3_aa: CASNNDRTNTGELFF

v_call: TRBV27
clone_size: -
d_call: -
j_call: TRBJ1-2
cdr3_nt: TGTGCCAGCAGTTTAGTCCAGGGCGGGGACGGCTACACCTTC
cdr3_aa: CASSLVQGGDGYTF

v_call: TRBV9
clone_size: -
d_call: -
j_call: TRBJ2-7
cdr3_nt: TGTGCCAGCAGCCCCTCCGAAAAGCCCTACGAGCAGTACTTC
cdr3_aa: CASSPSEKPYEQYF

v_call: TRBV29-1
clone_size: -
d_call: -
j_call: TRBJ2-7
cdr3_nt: TGCAGCGTTGAAGAATGGGGGGCAGAATCGTCCTACGAGCAGTACTTC
cdr3_aa: CSVEEWGAESSYEQYF

v_call: TRBV25-1
clone_size: -
d_call: -
j_call: TRBJ2-3
cdr3_nt: TGTGCCAGCAGTGAGCGGCGAACCACAGATACGCAGTATTTT
cdr3_aa: CASSERRTTDTQYF

v_call: TRBV28
clone_size: -
d_call: -
j_call: TRBJ2-7
cdr3_nt: TGTGCCAGCAGCGACCTGGGACCGTTCTACGAGCAGTACTTC
cdr3_aa: CASSDLGPFYEQYF

v_call: TRBV27
clone_size: -
d_call: -
j_call: TRBJ1-4
cdr3_nt: TGTGCCAGCAGCGGACAGCCTCCGACTGCAACTAATGAAAAACTGTTTTTT
cdr3_aa: CASSGQPPTATNEKLFF

v_call: TRBV5-1
clone_size: -
d_call: -
j_call: TRBJ1-2
cdr3_nt: TGCGCCAGCCGACAGGCCCGGGGAATTAACTATGGCTACACCTTC
cdr3_aa: CASRQARGINYGYTF

v_call: TRBV20-1
clone_size: -
d_call: -
j_call: TRBJ2-2
cdr3_nt: TGCAGTGCTAGAGCTGGTGGGGAGCTGTTTTTT
cdr3_aa: CSARAGGELFF

v_call: TRBV5-8
clone_size: -
d_call: -
j_call: TRBJ2-3
cdr3_nt: TGTGCCAGCAGCTTGGCCGCGGGCACCCCTAGCACAGATACGCAGTATTTT
cdr3_aa: CASSLAAGTPSTDTQYF

v_call: TRBV6-5
clone_size: -
d_call: -
j_call: TRBJ1-1
cdr3_nt: TGTGCCAGCAGTCTAGGTGTGGTGAACACTGAAGCTTTCTTT
cdr3_aa: CASSLGVVNTEAFF

v_call: TRBV7-9
clone_size: -
d_call: TRBD1
j_call: TRBJ1-1
cdr3_nt: TGTGCCAGCAGCTTAGCCAGCGGGACAGGTGAAGCTTTCTTT
cdr3_aa: CASSLASGTGEAFF

v_call: TRBV7-8
clone_size: -
d_call: -
j_call: TRBJ2-7
cdr3_nt: TGTGCCAGCAGCCCCGCCTTATTCTACGAGCAGTACTTC
cdr3_aa: CASSPALFYEQYF

v_call: TRBV5-1
clone_size: -
d_call: -
j_call: TRBJ2-1
cdr3_nt: TGCGCCAGCAGCTTGGTCCCTAGAAATGAGCAGTTCTTC
cdr3_aa: CASSLVPRNEQFF

v_call: TRBV27
clone_size: -
d_call: TRBD1
j_call: TRBJ1-5
cdr3_nt: TGTGCCAGCAGGACCTCAGGGGGCCCTAGCAATCAGCCCCAGCATTTT
cdr3_aa: CASRTSGGPSNQPQHF

v_call: TRBV5-4
clone_size: -
d_call: TRBD2
j_call: TRBJ2-1
cdr3_nt: TGTGCCAGCAGCACCGGACTAGCGGGCTACAATGAGCAGTTCTTC
cdr3_aa: CASSTGLAGYNEQFF

v_call: TRBV7-9
clone_size: -
d_call: -
j_call: TRBJ2-1
cdr3_nt: TGTGCCAGCAGCTTACTAAGCGGCTCCTACAATGAGCAGTTCTTC
cdr3_aa: CASSLLSGSYNEQFF

v_call: TRBV7-8
clone_size: -
d_call: -
j_call: TRBJ1-5
cdr3_nt: TGTGCCAGCAGCCTAGGCCCCCTGGGAAATCAGCCCCAGCATTTT
cdr3_aa: CASSLGPLGNQPQHF

v_call: TRBV7-9
clone_size: -
d_call: TRBD1
j_call: TRBJ2-1
cdr3_nt: TGTGCCAGCGACTCACAGGGGACCAACAATGAGCAGTTCTTC
cdr3_aa: CASDSQGTNNEQFF

v_call: TRBV4-2
clone_size: -
d_call: -
j_call: TRBJ2-2
cdr3_nt: TGTGCCAGCAGCCAAGATCCGGAGGAGTGGGAGGCGGCCACCGGGGAGCTGTTTTTT
cdr3_aa: CASSQDPEEWEAATGELFF

v_call: TRBV7-3
clone_size: few
d_call: TRBD2
j_call: TRBJ2-1
cdr3_nt: TGTGCCAGCAGCTTAAATCTAGCGGGCTACTACAATGAGCAGTTCTTC
cdr3_aa: CASSLNLAGYYNEQFF

v_call: TRBV2
clone_size: -
d_call: TRBD2
j_call: TRBJ2-2
cdr3_nt: TGTGCCAGCAGTGAACTACGACTAGCGTCCGGGGAGCTGTTTTTT
cdr3_aa: CASSELRLASGELFF

v_call: TRBV29-1
clone_size: few
d_call: TRBD1
j_call: TRBJ1-2
cdr3_nt: TGCAGCGCCTGGGACAGGGAAGACTATGGCTACACCTTC
cdr3_aa: CSAWDREDYGYTF

v_call: TRBV4-3
clone_size: once
d_call: TRBD1
j_call: TRBJ1-1
cdr3_nt: TGCGCCAGCAGCCAAGGACACAGGGGGGGCACTGAAGCTTTCTTT
cdr3_aa: CASSQGHRGGTEAFF

v_call: TRBV27
clone_size: -
d_call: -
j_call: TRBJ2-1
cdr3_nt: TGTGCCAGCAGTCCCCGGGGCCGGGACACATACAATGAGCAGTTCTTC
cdr3_aa: CASSPRGRDTYNEQFF

v_call: TRBV7-6
clone_size: -
d_call: -
j_call: TRBJ1-3
cdr3_nt: TGTGCCAGCAGCTTAGGAGTAGTCGGAAACACCATATATTTT
cdr3_aa: CASSLGVVGNTIYF